What follows describes a single T cell receptor beta chain. Its antigen is unidentified. In the PCR, 60 Vbeta and 13 Jbeta primers were used. TCRdb keeps only in-frame clones here, not all; method: immunoSEQ multiplex PCR. Among 200,000 to 250,000 clones listed, roughly 80% were seen once. The CDR3 has 14 residues. J lost 10 bases, V lost 5 bases, and 8 bases had no gene match. In germline, CDR1 is SGHVS, CDR2 FNYEAQ. The data belong to a study of cytomegalovirus exposure and HLA in healthy donors. Overall study results and limits: In an earlier analysis, productive rearrangement rates for most beta V segments clustered near 87% or 30%.

J is TRBJ2-1 and V is TRBV7-6; 10 bases fit TRBD1. This TCR derives from a man aged 25 to 45 in good health and CMV-seronegative. The sequenced sample consisted of PBMCs. The CDR3: CASSGPGTGAEQFF. CDR3 nucleotides: TGTGCCAGCAGCGGCCCCGGGACAGGGGCGGAGCAGTTCTTC.